A single T cell receptor (beta chain) is shown here with its context. Antigen unknown. Nominally healthy donors were sampled, though unrecorded immune exposures were likely. This CDR3 is 17 amino acids long. The germline gives CDR1 SGHAT, CDR2 FQDESV (reference sequence). J was trimmed by 6 bases and V by 0 bases; bases with no gene match: 5. These data originate in a study of cytomegalovirus exposure and HLA in healthy donors. Findings of the study overall: Confirmation in vitro established that three CMV-associated chains were specific for CMV antigens. It has been reported that TCR beta sequences accurately predicted the HLA-A and HLA-B alleles of most subjects.

13 Jbeta primers and 60 Vbeta primers were used for the PCR. Profiled with immunoSEQ multiplex PCR; TCRdb holds only in-frame clones, not every one. The sample contains 120,000 to 150,000 clones, approximately 81% of which appear only once. The chain couples TRBV11-1 to TRBJ2-3, with 14 bases aligning to TRBD2. Sequences were obtained from PBMCs. This TCR was recovered from a woman between 35 and 50 years old in good health and CMV-seropositive. The CDR3 protein is CASSLARLAGGLDTQYF. In DNA, the CDR3 is TGTGCCAGCAGCTTAGCGCGACTAGCGGGAGGGTTGGATACGCAGTATTTT.